These T cell receptor beta chains were read from a single sample in a study of shared clonotypes between healthy human individuals. TCRdb's copy holds only in-frame clones and misses some; the assay was immunoSEQ multiplex PCR. Here the sample spans roughly 720,000 clones, about 90% being singletons. Sequencing input: memory CD8+ T cells from PBMCs. The receptors originated from a man aged 18-30 years in good health. Some clones in this sample may be carry-over from other donors' samples. Both conserved end residues are part of each CDR3. Each record gives: V gene, D gene, clone size, J gene, CDR3 DNA, CDR3 protein. A D gene is named only where the DNA matches it firmly. Size is omitted from some rows. Given values are once, few, many or a class for expanded clones.

TRBV7-9,NA,NA,TRBJ2-5,TGTGCCAGCAGCCCCCTAATCTTCCAAGAGACCCAGTACTTC,CASSPLIFQETQYF
TRBV27,TRBD1,NA,TRBJ2-2,TGTGCCAGCAGTATCTATGGGGGGACAGGGAACACCGGGGAGCTGTTTTTT,CASSIYGGTGNTGELFF
TRBV9,TRBD1,NA,TRBJ2-6,TGTGCCAGCAGCGTGACAGGGGTAATGGGGGCCAACGTCCTGACTTTC,CASSVTGVMGANVLTF
TRBV9,NA,NA,TRBJ2-2,TGTGCCAGCAGGGACTCATCCACCGGGGAGCTGTTTTTT,CASRDSSTGELFF
TRBV5-8,TRBD2,once,TRBJ2-7,TGTGCCAGCAGACGAGCCGGGACTAGCGGGAGGCACAACTACGAGCAGTACTTC,CASRRAGTSGRHNYEQYF
TRBV5-1,TRBD1,NA,TRBJ2-7,TGCGCCAGCAGCATTACAGGGGGTTCCTACGAGCAGTACTTC,CASSITGGSYEQYF
TRBV28,NA,NA,TRBJ2-5,TGTGCCAGCTCCGGGAGCGGCCAAGTGACCCAGTACTTC,CASSGSGQVTQYF
TRBV6-6,NA,NA,TRBJ2-3,TGTGCCAGCACGGACAGCACAGATACGCAGTATTTT,CASTDSTDTQYF
TRBV5-1,TRBD1,NA,TRBJ2-7,TGCGCCAGCAGCCCATCGACAGGGCCCCTGTCCTCCTACGAGCAGTACTTC,CASSPSTGPLSSYEQYF
TRBV27,NA,NA,TRBJ2-1,TGTGCCAGCAGTTTATCGGGTGGGGTGTATGAGCAGTTCTTC,CASSLSGGVYEQFF
TRBV27,NA,NA,TRBJ1-1,TGTGCCAGCAGGGTGGGTTGGGGCACTGAAGCTTTCTTT,CASRVGWGTEAFF
TRBV7-9,NA,NA,TRBJ2-1,TGTGCCAGCAGCCCCCCACTTCCTTACTTTAACAATGAGCAGTTCTTC,CASSPPLPYFNNEQFF
TRBV6-4,NA,many,TRBJ2-3,TGTGCCAGCAGTGGACAGGCGGGAGGCACAGATACGCAGTATTTT,CASSGQAGGTDTQYF
TRBV4-1,TRBD1,NA,TRBJ1-4,TGCGCCAGCAGCCAAGGGAGACAGGGGGATGAAAAACTGTTTTTT,CASSQGRQGDEKLFF